This is a list of T cell receptor beta chains from one sample in a study of low-dose radiotherapy and immunotherapy resistance in tumors. TCRdb reprocessed the reads via MiXCR and lists one record per CDR3 protein. The table has tens of thousands of distinct CDR3 sequences, roughly a tenth seen once. Sequenced material: PBMCs, taken before treatment. The receptor source for this set is a male donor with prostate cancer. CDR3s leave out the opening cysteine and the closing phenylalanine or tryptophan. Each record gives: V gene, J gene, CDR3 protein.

TRBV5-1,TRBJ2-1,ASSLDRREHNEQF
TRBV28,TRBJ2-5,ASSLGRTGREVETQY
TRBV5-4,TRBJ1-2,ASSLEQGLGYGYT
TRBV7-2,TRBJ1-2,ASSSPWEPYGYT
TRBV29-1,TRBJ2-1,SVAVGSYNEQF
TRBV25-1,TRBJ2-5,ASSGGFYQETQY
TRBV6-5,TRBJ2-7,ASSYSLAGITEQY
TRBV6-5,TRBJ2-7,ASSYARGVTGQY
TRBV28,TRBJ2-5,ASTLFGGEETQY
TRBV12-3/TRBV12-4,TRBJ1-1,ASSSGTRNTEAF
TRBV3-1,TRBJ2-7,ASSPRGEGYEQY
TRBV20-1,TRBJ2-7,SAPRPSGSYEQY
TRBV4-3,TRBJ1-4,ASSQDWGLGEKLF
TRBV20-1,TRBJ1-1,SARISGLLNTEAF
TRBV27,TRBJ2-1,ASSSTSRSSYNEQF
TRBV11-1,TRBJ2-1,ASSSTFNSYNEQF
TRBV7-2,TRBJ2-1,ASRSVQRNEQF
TRBV27,TRBJ2-4,ASSLGGDRVTKNIQY
TRBV18,TRBJ1-4,ASSPPGGGLF
TRBV28,TRBJ2-5,ASRTQTGYQETQY
TRBV4-1,TRBJ2-3,ASSRTGGSPSTDTQY
TRBV2,TRBJ1-5,ASTPGQFSNQPQH
TRBV28,TRBJ1-1,ASNEGAVTEAF
TRBV6-2/TRBV6-3,TRBJ2-1,ASSKVVGGPVEQC
TRBV5-1,TRBJ2-1,ASSLSSGNYNEQF
TRBV6-1,TRBJ2-7,ASSGAGGGSYEQY
TRBV19,TRBJ1-1,ASKAQGLGTEAF
TRBV27,TRBJ1-6,ASSLSKFQDSPLH
TRBV20-1,TRBJ2-7,SARDFTSSYEQY
TRBV5-1,TRBJ2-2,ASAASGSFDTGELF
TRBV12-3/TRBV12-4,TRBJ1-4,ASSLRREKLL
TRBV12-3/TRBV12-4,TRBJ2-2,ASSFAAVNTGELF
TRBV27,TRBJ2-7,ASSSQGLSYEQY
TRBV24-1,TRBJ1-5,ATSEQGRPQH
TRBV20-1,TRBJ1-5,SAGSRDRDRNQPQH
TRBV3-1,TRBJ2-1,ASSPTSGRAQSYNEQF
TRBV28,TRBJ2-7,ASIPGTQYYEQY
TRBV19,TRBJ2-5,ASSWGRGETQY
TRBV29-1,TRBJ1-2,SVASQLTSTYGYT
TRBV9,TRBJ1-1,ASSAGGNTEAF
TRBV27,TRBJ1-1,ASTLGGQGGTEAF
TRBV20-1,TRBJ2-2,SAVDRVDTGELF
TRBV28,TRBJ2-7,ASRGYPAGLTYEQY
TRBV6-5,TRBJ2-1,ASSSTSGYYNEQF
TRBV6-6,TRBJ2-2,ASSPPLDFGELF
TRBV7-8,TRBJ2-2,ASSLEVPLNTGELF
TRBV20-1,TRBJ1-1,SARVGQGRTEAF
TRBV5-1,TRBJ2-2,ASSLQVVNTGELF
TRBV5-5,TRBJ2-3,ASSNLGDTQY
TRBV20-1,TRBJ2-2,SAPREYTGELF
TRBV7-2,TRBJ2-1,ASGTATPGEQF
TRBV6-5,TRBJ2-1,ASSYRAQTSYNEQF
TRBV6-2/TRBV6-3,TRBJ2-4,ASSYQGQGDKNIQY